This TCR beta chain was profiled in a study of T cell changes during pregnancy in multiple sclerosis. The CDR3 runs to 18 residues. The V gene's germline CDR1 is SGHTA and CDR2 FQGNSA. The V gene end was trimmed by 2 bases and the J gene end by 1 base; junction bases not matched to a gene: 8. Produced via immunoSEQ multiplex PCR; TCRdb's table is partial and in-frame only. This sample yields 65,000 or so clones, of which about 92% are seen a single time; more than 2% belongs to the top ten. The sequences come from peripheral blood, collected in the second trimester of pregnancy. The chain carries TRBV7-2 and TRBJ2-2; 9 bases line up with TRBD2. The receptor comes from a female donor in good health, enrolled as a control in a pregnancy study. The CDR3 region is CASSLNVLLAGNTGELFF. In DNA form, the CDR3 reads TGTGCCAGCAGCTTAAACGTTCTACTAGCGGGGAACACCGGGGAGCTGTTTTTT.